A selection of T cell receptor beta chains follows, all from one sample in a study of T cells in Graves' hyperthyroidism and ophthalmopathy. TCRdb re-called the multiplex PCR reads with MiXCR, one entry per CDR3 protein. This table has around 240,000 distinct CDR3 sequences, approximately 14% appearing once. The material sequenced was blood. These receptors came from a woman in her forties with Graves' hyperthyroidism that later progressed to Graves' ophthalmopathy. The CDR3 runs from the conserved cysteine through the conserved F or W. D genes are given only for firm matches. For some rows the clone size is stated as once, few or many, or as a class when expanded; others skip it.

d_call clone_size j_call v_call cdr3_nt cdr3_aa
TRBD1 - TRBJ2-3 TRBV20-1 TGCAGTGCCACGTCGGGGACAGGGTGGGAAGATACGCAGAATTTT CSATSGTGWEDTQNF
- many TRBJ2-7 TRBV6-1 TGTGCCAGCCTCTCGGCAAACTCCTACGAGCAGTACTTC CASLSANSYEQYF
TRBD1 many TRBJ1-1 TRBV4-1 TGCGCCAGCAGCCAAGATCTGGGGACAGTGATGAACACTGAAGCTTTCTTT CASSQDLGTVMNTEAFF
- many TRBJ2-1 TRBV27 TGTGCCAGCAGTTTTCGGACACGCGATGAGCAGTTCTTC CASSFRTRDEQFF
TRBD1 many TRBJ2-7 TRBV11-2 TGTGCCAGCAGCTCCGATGCGGGACAGGGGGCGCGCGAGCAGTACTTC CASSSDAGQGAREQYF
TRBD1 many TRBJ1-2 TRBV2 TGTGCCAGCAGTGTCAGGGGGGGCGCGGGCTACACCTTC CASSVRGGAGYTF
- many TRBJ2-1 TRBV11-1 TGTGCCAGCAGCCTCTCTAAACCTAATGAGCAGTTCTTC CASSLSKPNEQFF
TRBD2 many TRBJ2-1 TRBV7-2 TGTGCCAGCAGCCCGAGACTAGCGGGAGGGCAAAATGAGCAGTTCTTC CASSPRLAGGQNEQFF
TRBD1 few TRBJ1-4 TRBV29-1 TGCAGCGCTGACATGGGACAGAATGAAAAACTGTTTTTT CSADMGQNEKLFF
TRBD1 - TRBJ1-5 TRBV4-1 TGCGCCAGCAGCCAAACTACAGGGACAGGGGGCAATCAGCCCCAGCATTTT CASSQTTGTGGNQPQHF
TRBD2 - TRBJ2-2 TRBV19 TGTGCCAGTAGTGGGGGACTAGCGGGACGTTGGAACACCGGGGAGCTGTTTTTT CASSGGLAGRWNTGELFF
- many TRBJ2-2 TRBV12-3/TRBV12-4 TGTGCCAGCAGTTTTTCTAGAGCGAACACCGGGGAGCTGTTTTTT CASSFSRANTGELFF
- many TRBJ1-4 TRBV28 TGTGCCAGCAGTTTTCTTATGCACGAAAAACTGTTTTTT CASSFLMHEKLFF
TRBD1 - TRBJ1-2 TRBV11-3 TGTGCCAGCAGCACCGCGACAGGGCTCTATGGCTACACCTTC CASSTATGLYGYTF
- - TRBJ1-2 TRBV28 TGTGCCAGCAGACCCTTCCTGGACAGCAATTATGGCTACACCTTC CASRPFLDSNYGYTF
- many TRBJ2-7 TRBV20-1 TGCAGTGCTAGGATGGGGGGAGTTATCTACGAGCAGTACTTC CSARMGGVIYEQYF
- many TRBJ2-7 TRBV29-1 TGCAGCGTTGAAGATCAGGGCGTTAGATACGAGCAGTACTTC CSVEDQGVRYEQYF
TRBD2 - TRBJ2-1 TRBV4-1 TGCGCCAGCAGCTCCCCTAGCGGGAGGGGATACAATGAGCAGTTCTTC CASSSPSGRGYNEQFF
TRBD1 many TRBJ1-4 TRBV25-1 TGTGCCAGCAGTCCCGACCAGGGGGCACGGGAAAAACTGTTTTTT CASSPDQGAREKLFF
- many TRBJ2-7 TRBV10-1 TGCGCCAGCAGTGAGGGTTGGCGAGCCGCCGAGCAGTACTTC CASSEGWRAAEQYF
TRBD1 - TRBJ2-7 TRBV5-6 TGTGCCAGCGGGCCCGGGACAGACCTCTACGAGCAGTACTTC CASGPGTDLYEQYF